This T cell receptor (beta chain) was obtained from a study of cytomegalovirus exposure and HLA in healthy donors. Donors were drawn from the approximately 130-subject validation cohort, separate from the roughly 700-subject first cohort. Only in-frame clones appear in the TCRdb table, and some are missing; sequencing was by immunoSEQ multiplex PCR. The sample shows 80,000 to 95,000 clones, approximately 95% of them seen only once. V lost 7 bases, J lost 1 base, and 10 bases lay in between. The CDR3 covers 14 residues. The V gene's germline CDR1 is MDHEN and CDR2 SYDVKM. The source material was PBMCs. The chain carries TRBV28 and TRBJ1-4; D may be TRBD1 (6 bases). The origin of this receptor is a woman aged 25-40 years in good health and CMV-seropositive. CDR3 DNA: TGTGCCAGCAAGGGGGGGGGAACTAATGAAAAACTGTTTTTT. This translates into CASKGGGTNEKLFF.